Listed below are T cell receptor beta chains from one sample, sequenced in a study of CD8 T cells in Susac syndrome. TCRdb itself ran the immunoSEQ multiplex PCR reads through MiXCR, one entry per CDR3 protein. The table shows 75,000 to 95,000 distinct CDR3 sequences, with about 95% occurring only once. Material for sequencing was CD8+ T cells from PBMCs. The receptors originated from a human donor with Susac syndrome. Both conserved end residues are trimmed from each CDR3.

j_gene,v_gene,CDR3aa
TRBJ2-1,TRBV5-1,ASSYTGGTYNEQF
TRBJ2-1,TRBV19,ASSIGGSGSIYEQF
TRBJ2-1,TRBV5-1,ASSLGGLADEQF
TRBJ2-3,TRBV15,ATSRDQGPGDTQY
TRBJ1-1,TRBV19,ASSAGYTEAF
TRBJ2-2,TRBV12-3/TRBV12-4,ASRPSGGTGELF
TRBJ2-1,TRBV4-1,ASSQVRGEGNEQF
TRBJ2-1,TRBV5-1,ASRAGTSGSGDNEQF
TRBJ2-3,TRBV5-6,ASSVAGSTDTQY
TRBJ2-1,TRBV20-1,SARDWDRGGNEQF
TRBJ1-1,TRBV27,ASSLTNVGTEAF
TRBJ2-5,TRBV11-2,ASSSRTSPIETQY
TRBJ1-2,TRBV4-1,ASSQLQGTYGYT
TRBJ2-7,TRBV7-9,ASSPPGRNEQY
TRBJ2-1,TRBV5-6,ASSSSGILNNEQF
TRBJ2-5,TRBV24-1,ATSDPLGGAQY
TRBJ2-7,TRBV11-2,ASSLAGVGQY
TRBJ2-7,TRBV23-1,ASPSAYYGPNYEQY
TRBJ2-2,TRBV7-6,ASGSTANTGELF
TRBJ2-1,TRBV4-2,ASSQDGTSGANEQF
TRBJ2-1,TRBV5-1,ASSTGTTNYNEQF
TRBJ1-1,TRBV5-1,ASSFEEVGTEAF
TRBJ2-2,TRBV27,ASSLGTSAGELF
TRBJ2-7,TRBV5-1,ASSEGAHYEQY
TRBJ2-7,TRBV21-1,ALYSKGGTGSYEQY
TRBJ2-3,TRBV20-1,SARKGTSGPTDTQY
TRBJ2-3,TRBV7-9,ASSLVVGAKDTQY
TRBJ2-5,TRBV7-8,ASSPRETQY
TRBJ1-1,TRBV12-3/TRBV12-4,ASSLGQGFTEAF
TRBJ1-1,TRBV3-1,ASSQGFWEENTEAF
TRBJ2-6,TRBV19,ASSIGTGGGGANVLT
TRBJ1-1,TRBV29-1,SVGWGADTEAF
TRBJ1-5,TRBV27,ASSLLGGQEPQH
TRBJ2-3,TRBV9,ASSVASPPSTDTQY
TRBJ1-1,TRBV4-1,ASSPQTRGTEAF
TRBJ2-7,TRBV3-1,ASSQDTYSYEQY
TRBJ1-1,TRBV30,AWSVPTRMDRTLEAF
TRBJ1-1,TRBV7-8,ASSLLPLNTEAF
TRBJ2-1,TRBV5-1,ASSSGTSRVDEQF
TRBJ2-7,TRBV7-8,ASRQIDREH
TRBJ2-7,TRBV29-1,SVGTGYEQY
TRBJ1-3,TRBV6-5,ASSYGNTIY
TRBJ2-3,TRBV15,ATSRDRGMDTQY
TRBJ2-7,TRBV4-3,ASSQHGGGYEQY
TRBJ1-5,TRBV20-1,SAKTPDRVSQPQH
TRBJ2-7,TRBV6-1,ASSEYPSPYEQY
TRBJ2-7,TRBV5-1,ASSLAWDSYEQY
TRBJ2-1,TRBV27,ASSQVRYNEQF
TRBJ2-7,TRBV15,ATSRDIFSYEQY
TRBJ2-1,TRBV20-1,SASGQGAIDEQF
TRBJ2-7,TRBV6-1,ASARDSGLLAYEQY
TRBJ2-7,TRBV20-1,SARDLRDPAAEQY
TRBJ2-7,TRBV20-1,SASGGYEQY
TRBJ2-4,TRBV20-1,SAPVRVGKNIQY